The next 11 T cell receptor beta chains were all read from a single sample in a study of siplizumab effects on memory and regulatory T cells. This table comes from immunoSEQ multiplex PCR, and its TCRdb copy is limited to in-frame clones, with some not included. The sample has around 100,000 clones, about 90% seen once. The sample was non-Treg CD4+ T cells sorted from blood. The receptors were gathered from a human donor in good health.

The V call is TRBV18, the J call TRBJ1-4, with D hard to call. The CDR3 runs 13 residues. V dropped 1 base and J dropped 5 bases, with 5 bases sitting between them. Germline V gives CDR1 KGHSH, CDR2 LQKENI. The CDR3 is CASSPRENEKLFF. The CDR3 coding sequence is TGTGCCAGCTCACCACGGGAAAATGAAAAACTGTTTTTT. Using reference TRBV18 and TRBJ1-4 for the parts outside the CDR3, the full variable domain is NAGVMQNPRHLVRRRGQEARLRCSPMKGHSHVYWYRQLPEEGLKFMVYLQKENIIDESGMPKERFSAEFPKEGPSILRIQQVVRGDSAAYFCASSPRENEKLFFGSGTQLSVL.

The V and J genes are TRBV5-5 and TRBJ1-2; D unclear. With 5 bases removed from V and 8 bases from J, the gap between germline ends came to 16 bases. In germline, CDR1 is SGHKS, CDR2 YYEKEE (reference sequence). The CDR3 is made up of 13 amino acids. CDR3 sequence: CASSPGPAQGYTF. CDR3 coding DNA: TGTGCCAGCAGTCCGGGCCCCGCTCAGGGCTACACCTTC.

The CDR3 reads CASSYGGVGQETQYF. The CDR3 DNA is TGTGCCAGCAGTTACGGAGGGGTGGGCCAAGAGACCCAGTACTTC. V usage is TRBV6-5 and J usage is TRBJ2-5; tentative D call: TRBD2 (6 bases). CDR3 length equals 15 residues. The germline V gene has CDR1 MNHEY and CDR2 SVGAGI. Trimming shortened V by 2 bases and J by 1 base, and 11 bases separated the two germline ends.

This clone came up once. This chain connects TRBV7-9 to TRBJ2-1, with no clear D. The CDR3 covers 12 residues. CDR1 is SEHNR, CDR2 FQNEAQ, per germline (reference sequence). V lost 1 base and J lost 6, with 4 bases in between. DNA of the CDR3: TGTGCCAGCAGCTTAGTTGGCAATGAGCAGTTCTTC. This gives the protein CASSLVGNEQFF.

The chain couples TRBV2 to TRBJ2-3; no firm D call. The CDR3 runs to 14 residues. Trimming shortened V by 2 bases and J by 1 base, and 7 bases separated the two germline ends. Germline lookup yields CDR1 SNHLY and CDR2 FYNNEI. In nucleotides, the CDR3 is TGTGCCAGCAGTGAAATGGCGGGCACAGATACGCAGTATTTT. It yields the protein CASSEMAGTDTQYF.

The table lists this clone with a count of one. The chain couples TRBV6-1 to TRBJ1-4, with D maybe TRBD1 (6 bases). Germline lookup yields CDR1 MNHNS and CDR2 SASEGT. This CDR3 has 14 amino acids. V lost 6 bases, J lost 5 bases, and 13 bases lay in between. CDR3 region: CASRSGTPNEKLFF. The CDR3 DNA follows: TGTGCCAGCAGGTCCGGGACACCGAATGAAAAACTGTTTTTT.

The chain links TRBV29-1 to TRBJ2-4; 10 bases align to TRBD1. The CDR3 runs to 13 residues. CDR1 and CDR2 from the germline V gene are SQVTM and ANQGSEA. With 5 bases clipped from V and 5 bases from J, the junction kept 3 bases outside the gene matches. The CDR3 loop is CSVRDRGQNIQYF. DNA of the CDR3: TGCAGCGTTCGGGACAGGGGCCAAAACATTCAGTACTTC.

The chain is built from TRBV12-5 and TRBJ2-1, with D maybe TRBD1 (6 bases). The CDR3 is 17 residues long. Deletions cut 0 bases from V and 0 bases from J, with 12 bases between. The germline CDR1 and CDR2 sequences are LGHNT and FRNRAP. The DNA for the CDR3 is TGTGCTAGTGGTTTGGTACAGGGCGGCCTCTCCTACAATGAGCAGTTCTTC. This codes for CASGLVQGGLSYNEQFF. Supplemented by reference TRBV12-5 and TRBJ2-1, the full variable domain reads DARVTQTPRHKVTEMGQEVTMRCQPILGHNTVFWYRQTMMQGLELLAYFRNRAPLDDSGMPKDRFSAEMPDATLATLKIQPSEPRDSAVYFCASGLVQGGLSYNEQFFGPGTRLTVL.

DNA of the CDR3: TGCGCCAGCAGCCAACAGGACAGGGGTGACTACAATGAGCAGTTCTTC. Protein sequence: CASSQQDRGDYNEQFF. J is TRBJ2-1 and V is TRBV4-3; 9 bases line up with TRBD1. Germline values: CDR1 LGHNA, CDR2 YSLEER. CDR3 length: 16 amino acids. V lost 2 bases and J lost 3; bases outside the gene matches: 5.

The chain recombines TRBV30 with TRBJ1-1; TRBD1 matches 7 bases. CDR3 length equals 16 residues. The trim removed 2 bases at V and 0 bases at J, leaving 9 bases unmatched. Germline loops: CDR1 GTSNPN, CDR2 SVGIG (reference sequence). The CDR3 reads CAWSFASGQVNTEAFF. CDR3 sequence (DNA): TGTGCCTGGAGTTTCGCGTCCGGACAGGTGAACACTGAAGCTTTCTTT.

The chain is built from TRBV30 and TRBJ1-4; 8 bases fit TRBD1. The V gene end was trimmed by 4 bases and the J gene end by 6 bases; junction bases not matched to a gene: 4. This CDR3 spans 13 amino acids. Looked up from germline, CDR1 is GTSNPN and CDR2 is SVGIG (reference sequence). The CDR3 region has the DNA TGTGCCTGGACGACAGGGGCGGATGAAAAACTGTTTTTT. Amino acids: CAWTTGADEKLFF.